This TCR beta chain originates from a study of monozygotic twins with cystic fibrosis. Profiled with immunoSEQ multiplex PCR; TCRdb holds only in-frame clones, not every one. The sample lists over 14,000 clones, 80% to 90% occurring once. Trimming removed 6 bases from V and 5 bases from J, with 16 bases in between. Germline CDR1 reads LNHDA; CDR2 reads SQIVND (reference sequence). The CDR3 has 14 residues. To note about this clone: Its target is unknown.

General study points: V usage most resembled the co-twin in 13 of 16 pairs. No link emerged between shared CDR3 counts and age, concordance or severity. Median Simpson clonality of roughly 0.01 suggested naive T cells predominated. Monozygotic CF twin pairs shared significantly more nucleotide-identical clonotypes than unrelated CF individuals did.

This clonotype originated in a boy aged 10-17 years with cystic fibrosis. The specimen was blood. The chain combines TRBV19 with TRBJ1-2, with a possible D match to TRBD1 (6 bases). The CDR3 sequence is CASSSLQGGYGYTF. CDR3 DNA sequence: TGTGCCAGTAGCTCCTTACAGGGAGGGTATGGCTACACCTTC.